The T cell receptor beta chain described here comes from a study of blood T cell repertoires in COVID-19. Study background: Sites in the United States, Italy and Spain provided acute and convalescent COVID-19 samples.

Clones were read by immunoSEQ multiplex PCR, and TCRdb kept only the in-frame ones, dropping some. The table has around 170,000 clones, 90% seen once; the top ten hold roughly 0.56%. V was clipped by 2 bases and J by 1 base; unmatched bases: 3. The germline V gene encodes CDR1 MNHEY and CDR2 SVGEGT. This CDR3 has 16 amino acids. This chain uses TRBV6-2 or TRBV6-3 with TRBJ2-3; TRBD1 aligns across 10 bases. Material: peripheral blood. This TCR was sampled from a man aged 50 to 59 with acute or convalescent COVID-19. The CDR3 spells CASSYGTGVGTDTQYF. The CDR3 DNA is TGTGCCAGCAGTTACGGGACAGGGGTCGGCACAGATACGCAGTATTTT.